Listed here are 10 T cell receptor beta chains from one sample, sequenced in a study of blood T cell repertoires in COVID-19. The data were produced by immunoSEQ multiplex PCR, yet TCRdb's version contains in-frame clones alone and is incomplete. The table includes about 220,000 clones, around 88% detected once. Sample: PBMCs or T cells enriched from blood (not recorded which). These receptors all stem from a woman between 45 and 60 years old with acute COVID-19.

The V call is TRBV18, the J call TRBJ1-2; 9 bases are a match to TRBD1. J gave up 3 bases and V 6 bases, and 8 bases lay outside the gene matches. This CDR3 comprises 15 residues. The germline V gene encodes CDR1 KGHSH and CDR2 LQKENI. CDR3 DNA sequence: TGTGCCAGCTCCCCTGGACAGGGGAACGACTATGGCTACACCTTC. Translating gives CASSPGQGNDYGYTF.

This rearrangement joins TRBV23-1 to TRBJ2-7, with 7 bases lining up with TRBD2. TRBV23-1 is annotated as an ORF whose role is uncertain. V dropped 0 bases and J dropped 3; count of bases not matched to a gene: 5. The CDR3 is 15 residues long. DNA of the CDR3: TGCGCCAGCAGTCAATCGCGGGGGAATTACTACGAGCAGTACTTC. Its translation is CASSQSRGNYYEQYF.

This rearrangement joins TRBV5-1 to TRBJ2-1; 7 positions agree with TRBD1. Germline V lookup: CDR1 SGHRS, CDR2 YFSETQ. Trimming cost V 4 bases and J 2 bases; bases outside gene matches: 3. The CDR3 is 14 residues long. CDR3 sequence (DNA): TGCGCCAGCAGCCAGACAGGGACCTACAATGAGCAGTTCTTC. Translating gives CASSQTGTYNEQFF.

The chain has TRBV30 and TRBJ2-2; D is ambiguous. The germline V gene has CDR1 GTSNPN and CDR2 SVGIG (reference sequence). The CDR3 loop spans 12 amino acids. V lost 3 bases to trimming and J lost 6 bases, with 8 bases between them. CDR3 sequence reads: CAWRFESGELFF. In nucleotides, the CDR3 is TGTGCCTGGAGATTCGAGTCCGGGGAGCTGTTTTTT.

This chain links TRBV4-1 with TRBJ2-1; 10 nucleotides line up with TRBD2. V lost 6 bases, J lost 1 base, and 6 bases stayed unmatched. This CDR3 contains 16 residues. Germline V CDR1 and CDR2: MGHRA, YSYEKL. This CDR3 is CASSRGTSDSYNEQFF. For the CDR3, the DNA is TGCGCCAGCAGTCGCGGGACTAGCGATTCCTACAATGAGCAGTTCTTC.

The chain couples TRBV7-9 to TRBJ1-2, with D unclear. The CDR3 totals 12 residues. Per the germline V gene, CDR1 is SEHNR and CDR2 is FQNEAQ (reference sequence). The V end lost 7 bases, the J end lost 2 bases, and 8 bases lay between the germline ends. The CDR3 is CASTSSNYGYTF. The CDR3 DNA follows: TGTGCCAGCACCTCATCCAACTATGGCTACACCTTC.

The chain joins TRBV18 to TRBJ1-4, with TRBD1 identical over 9 bases. V lost 4 bases and J lost 8; bases outside the gene matches: 8. CDR1 and CDR2 from the germline V gene are KGHSH and LQKENI. This CDR3 is built from 15 residues. The CDR3 reads CASSRGTGKYEKLFF. CDR3 sequence (DNA): TGTGCCAGCTCACGAGGGACAGGGAAGTACGAAAAACTGTTTTTT.

This chain uses TRBV10-3 with TRBJ2-7, with 14 bases aligning to TRBD2. CDR1 is ENHRY and CDR2 is SYGVKD in the germline V gene. V lost 8 bases to trimming and J lost 7 bases; unmatched junction nucleotides: 4. The CDR3 sequence is 13 residues long. In DNA, the CDR3 is TGTGCCATCCGGGGACTAGCGGGAGAAGAGCAGTACTTC. This sequence encodes CAIRGLAGEEQYF.

As DNA, the CDR3 is TGTGCCACCAGCAGAGGGTTAGAGCGGGAGAAACAATCGGATACGCAGTATTTT. Translation: CATSRGLEREKQSDTQYF. This chain links TRBV15 with TRBJ2-3; 8 bases align to TRBD2. The V gene end was trimmed by 1 base and the J gene end by 6 bases; junction bases not matched to a gene: 15. The V gene's germline CDR1 is LNHNV and CDR2 YYDKDF (reference sequence). The CDR3 sequence is 18 residues long.

The chain uses TRBV3-1 (or the pseudogene TRBV3-2) and TRBJ1-1; possibly TRBD1 for D (6 bases). The V gene lost 4 bases and the J gene lost 1 base, with 10 bases spanning the gap. The CDR3 consists of 14 residues. Germline CDR1 is LGHDT and CDR2 is YNNKEL (reference sequence). The CDR3 region is CASSRRGGNTEAFF. The CDR3 DNA reads TGTGCCAGCAGCCGGAGGGGGGGGAACACTGAAGCTTTCTTT.